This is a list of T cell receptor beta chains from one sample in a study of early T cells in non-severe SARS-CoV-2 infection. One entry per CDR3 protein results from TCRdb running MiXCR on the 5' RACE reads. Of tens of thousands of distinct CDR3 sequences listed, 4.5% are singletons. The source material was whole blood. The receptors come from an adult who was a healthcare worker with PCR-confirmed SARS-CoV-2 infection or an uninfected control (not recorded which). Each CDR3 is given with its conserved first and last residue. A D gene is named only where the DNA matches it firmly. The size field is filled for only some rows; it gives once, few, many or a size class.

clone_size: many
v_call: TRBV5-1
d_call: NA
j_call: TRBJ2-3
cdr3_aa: CASSLDSGTDTQYF
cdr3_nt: TGCGCCAGCAGCCTAGATAGCGGCACAGATACGCAGTATTTT

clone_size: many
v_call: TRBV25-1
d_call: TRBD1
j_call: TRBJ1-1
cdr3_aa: CASIGQVNTEAFF
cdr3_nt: TGTGCCAGCATCGGACAGGTGAACACTGAAGCTTTCTTT

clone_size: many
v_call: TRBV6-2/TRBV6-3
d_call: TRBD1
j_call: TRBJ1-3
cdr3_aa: CASTRDSSGNTIYF
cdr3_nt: TGTGCCAGCACCCGGGACAGCTCTGGAAACACCATATATTTT

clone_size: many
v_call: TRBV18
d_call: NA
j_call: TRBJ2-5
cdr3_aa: CASSPPAETQYF
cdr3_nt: TGTGCCAGCTCACCACCGGCGGAGACCCAGTACTTC

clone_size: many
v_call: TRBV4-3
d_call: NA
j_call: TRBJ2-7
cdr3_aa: CASSQDAGRGVYEQYF
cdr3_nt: TGCGCCAGCAGCCAAGATGCGGGCAGGGGGGTGTACGAGCAGTACTTC

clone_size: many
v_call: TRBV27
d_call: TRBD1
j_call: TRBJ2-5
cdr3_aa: CASSLWGQGRLMETQYF
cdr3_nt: TGTGCCAGCAGTTTATGGGGACAGGGGCGGTTGATGGAGACCCAGTACTTC

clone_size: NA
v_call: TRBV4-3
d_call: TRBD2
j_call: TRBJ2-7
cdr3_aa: CASSQASGGHYEQYF
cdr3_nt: TGCGCCAGCAGCCAAGCTAGCGGGGGCCACTACGAGCAGTACTTC

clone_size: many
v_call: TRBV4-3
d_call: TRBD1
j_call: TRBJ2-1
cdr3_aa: CASSQDLGTGYNEQFF
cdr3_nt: TGCGCCAGCAGCCAAGATCTGGGGACAGGTTACAATGAGCAGTTCTTC

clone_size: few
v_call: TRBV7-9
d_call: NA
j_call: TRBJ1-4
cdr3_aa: CASRGNPGEKLFF
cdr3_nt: TGTGCCAGCAGGGGCAATCCCGGGGAAAAACTGTTTTTT

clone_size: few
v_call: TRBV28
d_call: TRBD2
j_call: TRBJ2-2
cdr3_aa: CASSLRLSSGGDTGELFF
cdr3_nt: TGTGCCAGCAGTTTAAGGCTGAGTAGCGGGGGAGACACCGGGGAGCTGTTTTTT

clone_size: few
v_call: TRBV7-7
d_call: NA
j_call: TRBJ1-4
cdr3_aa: CASSFGRNEKLFF
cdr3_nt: TGTGCCAGCAGCTTCGGACGCAATGAAAAACTGTTTTTT

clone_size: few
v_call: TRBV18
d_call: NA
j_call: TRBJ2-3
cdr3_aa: CASSHFRDTPTDTQYF
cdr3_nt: TGTGCCAGCTCACACTTCCGGGACACCCCCACAGATACGCAGTATTTT

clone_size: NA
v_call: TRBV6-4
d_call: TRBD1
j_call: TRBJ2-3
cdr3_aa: CASSGGQGADTQYF
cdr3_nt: TGTGCCAGCAGTGGGGGACAGGGGGCAGATACGCAGTATTTT

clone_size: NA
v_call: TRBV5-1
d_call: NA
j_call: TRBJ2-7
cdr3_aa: CASSFGGREINEQYF
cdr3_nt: TGCGCCAGCAGCTTCGGAGGCAGGGAAATCAACGAGCAGTACTTC

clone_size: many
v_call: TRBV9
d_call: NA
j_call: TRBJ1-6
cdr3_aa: CASSQNNSPLHF
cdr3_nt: TGTGCCAGCAGTCAGAATAATTCACCCCTCCACTTT

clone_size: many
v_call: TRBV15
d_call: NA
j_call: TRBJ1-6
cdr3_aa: CATSRESLINSPLHF
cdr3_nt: TGTGCCACCAGCAGAGAGAGTCTTATCAATTCACCCCTCCACTTT

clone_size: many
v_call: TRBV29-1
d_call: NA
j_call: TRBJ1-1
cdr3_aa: CSVEVGGIEAFF
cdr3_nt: TGCAGCGTTGAAGTGGGGGGGATAGAAGCTTTCTTT

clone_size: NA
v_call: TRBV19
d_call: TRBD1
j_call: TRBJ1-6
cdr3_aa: CASRRGTDNSPLHF
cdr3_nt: TGTGCCAGTAGACGCGGGACAGACAATTCACCCCTCCACTTT

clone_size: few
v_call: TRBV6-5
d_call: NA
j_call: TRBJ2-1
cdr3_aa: CASRGPGAEYNEQFF
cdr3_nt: TGTGCCAGCAGGGGACCCGGGGCGGAATACAATGAGCAGTTCTTC

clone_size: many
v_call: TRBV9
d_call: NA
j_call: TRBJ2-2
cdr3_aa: CASSVRSTGELFF
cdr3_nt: TGTGCCAGCAGCGTCCGGAGCACCGGGGAGCTGTTTTTT

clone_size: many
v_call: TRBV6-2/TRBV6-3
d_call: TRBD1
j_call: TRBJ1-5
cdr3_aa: CASRFGTGANQPQHF
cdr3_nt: TGTGCCAGCCGCTTTGGGACAGGGGCGAATCAGCCCCAGCATTTT

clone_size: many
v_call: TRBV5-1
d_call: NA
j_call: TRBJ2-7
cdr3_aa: CASGGRDSYEQYF
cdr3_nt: TGCGCCAGCGGTGGCAGGGATTCCTACGAGCAGTACTTC

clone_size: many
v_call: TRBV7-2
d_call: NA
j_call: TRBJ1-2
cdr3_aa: CASSLQGSPNYGYTF
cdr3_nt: TGTGCCAGCAGCCTACAGGGCTCTCCTAACTATGGCTACACCTTC

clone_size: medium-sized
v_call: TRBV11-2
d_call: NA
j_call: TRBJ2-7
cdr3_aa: CASSSLVLYEQYF
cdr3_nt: TGTGCCAGCAGCTCCCTGGTCCTCTACGAGCAGTACTTC

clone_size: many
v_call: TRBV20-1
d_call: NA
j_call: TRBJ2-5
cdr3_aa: CSALGNQETQYF
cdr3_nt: TGCAGTGCTTTAGGCAACCAAGAGACCCAGTACTTC

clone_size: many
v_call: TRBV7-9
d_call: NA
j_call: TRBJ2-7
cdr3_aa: CASSTRGAGTDSYEQYF
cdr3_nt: TGTGCCAGCAGCACCCGAGGGGCGGGGACAGACTCCTACGAGCAGTACTTC